These T cell receptor beta chains were read from a single sample in a study of beta chain features in type 1 diabetes. Measured with immunoSEQ multiplex PCR; TCRdb has only the in-frame clones, and not every one. Of under 450,000 clones listed, around 13% are singletons. Sequencing used naive CD4+ T cells from blood. These receptors were collected from a young man in good health. Each CDR3 is given with its conserved first and last residue. Each record gives: V gene, clone size, J gene, CDR3 protein. Rows give clone size only sometimes, using once, few, many, or a class for an expanded clone.

v_call: TRBV6-5
clone_size: -
j_call: TRBJ1-2
cdr3_aa: CASSYSLTGMGGYTF

v_call: TRBV7-2
clone_size: -
j_call: TRBJ2-3
cdr3_aa: CASSVQGFSDTQYF

v_call: TRBV7-9
clone_size: -
j_call: TRBJ2-1
cdr3_aa: CASSRTTGEEQFF

v_call: TRBV13
clone_size: few
j_call: TRBJ1-6
cdr3_aa: CASSLGTGNSPLHF

v_call: TRBV4-3
clone_size: -
j_call: TRBJ1-2
cdr3_aa: CASSQGVGYGYTF

v_call: TRBV29-1
clone_size: -
j_call: TRBJ1-2
cdr3_aa: CSVEGSFKDNYGYTF

v_call: TRBV7-9
clone_size: -
j_call: TRBJ2-1
cdr3_aa: CASSLAAGNEQFF

v_call: TRBV9
clone_size: few
j_call: TRBJ2-3
cdr3_aa: CASSVQRVVTDTQYF

v_call: TRBV7-2
clone_size: -
j_call: TRBJ2-1
cdr3_aa: CASSLGASGLYNEQFF

v_call: TRBV6-6
clone_size: few
j_call: TRBJ1-1
cdr3_aa: CASSPGPNTEAFF

v_call: TRBV10-3
clone_size: few
j_call: TRBJ1-5
cdr3_aa: CAISGDRENQPQHF

v_call: TRBV19
clone_size: -
j_call: TRBJ2-5
cdr3_aa: CASSITGGTQYF

v_call: TRBV5-4
clone_size: -
j_call: TRBJ1-1
cdr3_aa: CASSSGQGAEAFF

v_call: TRBV6-5
clone_size: -
j_call: TRBJ2-3
cdr3_aa: CASRHGGTGTDTQYF

v_call: TRBV11-2
clone_size: few
j_call: TRBJ2-5
cdr3_aa: CASSLRGTGRETQYF

v_call: TRBV7-9
clone_size: few
j_call: TRBJ1-1
cdr3_aa: CASSRAAEAFF

v_call: TRBV10-3
clone_size: -
j_call: TRBJ2-7
cdr3_aa: CAIGGTSGDLQPYEQYF

v_call: TRBV29-1
clone_size: few
j_call: TRBJ1-1
cdr3_aa: CSVPGGTGIILNTEAFF

v_call: TRBV27
clone_size: -
j_call: TRBJ1-4
cdr3_aa: CASSLKATNEKLFF

v_call: TRBV5-6
clone_size: few
j_call: TRBJ2-3
cdr3_aa: CASSRTVLGTDTQYF

v_call: TRBV15
clone_size: -
j_call: TRBJ1-2
cdr3_aa: CATSGRTGENYGYTF

v_call: TRBV2
clone_size: -
j_call: TRBJ2-2
cdr3_aa: CASSAQATAGELFF

v_call: TRBV7-9
clone_size: -
j_call: TRBJ2-7
cdr3_aa: CASSFAGAGPEQYF

v_call: TRBV4-1
clone_size: -
j_call: TRBJ2-3
cdr3_aa: CASSQDAGLTDTQYF

v_call: TRBV19
clone_size: few
j_call: TRBJ2-5
cdr3_aa: CASSIDLRETQYF

v_call: TRBV6-5
clone_size: -
j_call: TRBJ2-7
cdr3_aa: CASSTTGFTYEQYF

v_call: TRBV7-2
clone_size: few
j_call: TRBJ2-3
cdr3_aa: CASTKLSTSTDTQYF

v_call: TRBV10-3
clone_size: -
j_call: TRBJ2-3
cdr3_aa: CAIKGLAGGTDTQYF

v_call: TRBV7-9
clone_size: -
j_call: TRBJ2-3
cdr3_aa: CASTQLAASTDTQYF

v_call: TRBV4-1
clone_size: few
j_call: TRBJ1-5
cdr3_aa: CASSQLQGQPQHF

v_call: TRBV11-3
clone_size: -
j_call: TRBJ2-3
cdr3_aa: CASSLELATQYF

v_call: TRBV9
clone_size: -
j_call: TRBJ1-1
cdr3_aa: CASSVASLGNTEAFF

v_call: TRBV9
clone_size: few
j_call: TRBJ1-6
cdr3_aa: CASSSGTGSDWPLHF

v_call: TRBV5-4
clone_size: few
j_call: TRBJ2-1
cdr3_aa: CASSLEYRGGEQFF

v_call: TRBV5-1
clone_size: -
j_call: TRBJ1-1
cdr3_aa: CASSLDRGPEAFF

v_call: TRBV29-1
clone_size: -
j_call: TRBJ2-3
cdr3_aa: CSVPPGDSSTDTQYF

v_call: TRBV5-6
clone_size: -
j_call: TRBJ2-5
cdr3_aa: CASTPLSGARETQYF

v_call: TRBV6-1
clone_size: -
j_call: TRBJ2-1
cdr3_aa: CASRRAGVSYNEQFF

v_call: TRBV29-1
clone_size: -
j_call: TRBJ2-6
cdr3_aa: CSVEDYRKVGANVLTF

v_call: TRBV9
clone_size: -
j_call: TRBJ2-1
cdr3_aa: CASSTRTSPWNEQFF

v_call: TRBV18
clone_size: -
j_call: TRBJ2-3
cdr3_aa: CASSSRGADTDTQYF

v_call: TRBV19
clone_size: -
j_call: TRBJ2-5
cdr3_aa: CATGQSLYTQYF

v_call: TRBV4-3
clone_size: few
j_call: TRBJ2-5
cdr3_aa: CASSQGARGGHQYF

v_call: TRBV6-5
clone_size: -
j_call: TRBJ2-2
cdr3_aa: CASSYTTAGNTGELFF

v_call: TRBV7-2
clone_size: few
j_call: TRBJ2-3
cdr3_aa: CASSQLAGGIDTQYF

v_call: TRBV4-1
clone_size: -
j_call: TRBJ2-1
cdr3_aa: CASSQAGVVGNEQFF

v_call: TRBV10-3
clone_size: -
j_call: TRBJ2-1
cdr3_aa: CAISEVGTSYNEQFF

v_call: TRBV5-4
clone_size: few
j_call: TRBJ2-1
cdr3_aa: CASSLGQAPYNEQFF

v_call: TRBV7-9
clone_size: many
j_call: TRBJ2-6
cdr3_aa: CASTTASGANVLTF

v_call: TRBV14
clone_size: few
j_call: TRBJ1-2
cdr3_aa: CASSLQGAATGYTF

v_call: TRBV6-5
clone_size: few
j_call: TRBJ1-1
cdr3_aa: CASSGHRGNTEAFF

v_call: TRBV19
clone_size: -
j_call: TRBJ2-3
cdr3_aa: CASSSVSTDTQYF

v_call: TRBV18
clone_size: few
j_call: TRBJ1-3
cdr3_aa: CASSLLRGSSSGNTIYF

v_call: TRBV30
clone_size: -
j_call: TRBJ2-3
cdr3_aa: CAWSVMAVTDTQYF

v_call: TRBV14
clone_size: -
j_call: TRBJ1-1
cdr3_aa: CASSRTWPRNAEAFF

v_call: TRBV4-2
clone_size: -
j_call: TRBJ2-2
cdr3_aa: CASSLAGGSTGELFF

v_call: TRBV29-1
clone_size: -
j_call: TRBJ1-2
cdr3_aa: CSVEKGQREGYTF